A selection of T cell receptor beta chains follows, all from one sample in a study of breast tumors, draining lymph nodes, adjacent tissues. TCRdb re-derived calls from the multiplex PCR reads in MiXCR, one entry per CDR3 protein. The top ten clones hold roughly 3.8% of a sample with 150,000 to 200,000 distinct CDR3 sequences, roughly a third of them seen once. The specimen was axillary lymph node tissue. Receptors originate from a female donor with breast cancer. Some clones in this sample may be carry-over from other donors' samples. Both conserved end residues are part of each CDR3. D genes are given only for firm matches. Expanded clones are given a class, and other clones once, few, many or no size at all.

length: 18; V: TRBV4-2; D: TRBD1; J: TRBJ1-5; size: many; DNA: TGTGCCAGCAGCCCCGGACAGGGCCGGGGGTATAGCAATCAGCCCCAGCATTTT; CDR3: CASSPGQGRGYSNQPQHF
length: 12; V: TRBV10-3; D: TRBD1; J: TRBJ1-2; size: -; DNA: TGTGCCATCAGGGGGACAGGGGATGGCTACACCTTC; CDR3: CAIRGTGDGYTF
length: 14; V: TRBV2; D: -; J: TRBJ2-1; size: -; DNA: TGTGCCAGCAGTGGTGGTAGCGGATACAATGAGCAGTTCTTC; CDR3: CASSGGSGYNEQFF
length: 13; V: TRBV13; D: -; J: TRBJ2-5; size: -; DNA: TGTGCCAGCACGGGCAGTACCCAAGAGACCCAGTACTTC; CDR3: CASTGSTQETQYF
length: 15; V: TRBV5-5; D: -; J: TRBJ1-2; size: many; DNA: TGTGCCAGCAGCTTGGATGGCTACAGGGTTTCTGGCTACACCTTC; CDR3: CASSLDGYRVSGYTF
length: 16; V: TRBV20-1; D: TRBD1; J: TRBJ1-3; size: once; DNA: TGCAGTGCTAGAATCGCCGGACAGGGGGTGGGAAACACCATATATTTT; CDR3: CSARIAGQGVGNTIYF
length: 14; V: TRBV15; D: -; J: TRBJ2-3; size: many; DNA: TGTGCCACCAGCAACAGCGGAAGGGCAGATACGCAGTATTTT; CDR3: CATSNSGRADTQYF
length: 14; V: TRBV2; D: TRBD1; J: TRBJ2-5; size: many; DNA: TGTGCCAGCAGAGAGGGACAGATCGGGGAGACCCAGTACTTC; CDR3: CASREGQIGETQYF
length: 15; V: TRBV28; D: -; J: TRBJ2-7; size: many; DNA: TGTGCCAGCAGTTTGCACGGAGGACCGTCCTACGAGCAGTACTTC; CDR3: CASSLHGGPSYEQYF
length: 14; V: TRBV7-8; D: -; J: TRBJ2-3; size: many; DNA: TGTGCCAGCAGCCCACTAGGGGGCACAGATACGCAGTATTTT; CDR3: CASSPLGGTDTQYF
length: 16; V: TRBV10-2; D: -; J: TRBJ2-1; size: many; DNA: TGCGCCAGCCGCGGACTCCTCCCTACGGGGAACAATGAGCAGTTCTTC; CDR3: CASRGLLPTGNNEQFF
length: 16; V: TRBV5-6; D: -; J: TRBJ1-6; size: many; DNA: TGTGCCAGCAGCTTGGTTTCCAGCTCCTATAATTCACCCCTCCACTTT; CDR3: CASSLVSSSYNSPLHF
length: 14; V: TRBV4-1; D: -; J: TRBJ1-2; size: many; DNA: TGCGCCAGCAGCCAAGAACAGGGAAACTATGGCTACACCTTC; CDR3: CASSQEQGNYGYTF
length: 18; V: TRBV28; D: -; J: TRBJ2-7; size: few; DNA: TGTGCCAGCAGTTTATCCCCGGGTCTCGGGTCCTCCCTCTACGAGCAGTACTTC; CDR3: CASSLSPGLGSSLYEQYF
length: 13; V: TRBV5-1; D: -; J: TRBJ1-2; size: -; DNA: TGCGCCAGCAGGGGTTTGTGGGGGCATGGCTACACCTTC; CDR3: CASRGLWGHGYTF
length: 13; V: TRBV6-5; D: -; J: TRBJ2-2; size: many; DNA: TGTGCCAGCAGAAGAAGCGGGACCGGGGAGCTGTTTTTT; CDR3: CASRRSGTGELFF
length: 18; V: TRBV2; D: -; J: TRBJ2-2; size: -; DNA: TGTGCCAGCAGTGAAGCCGGGCGGGGCCAGATGAACACCGGGGAGCTGTTTTTT; CDR3: CASSEAGRGQMNTGELFF
length: 14; V: TRBV7-2; D: -; J: TRBJ1-5; size: many; DNA: TGTGCCAGCAGCTTAGACCCCTTCAATCAGCCCCAGCATTTT; CDR3: CASSLDPFNQPQHF
length: 12; V: TRBV24-1; D: -; J: TRBJ2-5; size: many; DNA: TGTGCCACCAGTGAGGCAGGAGAGACCCAGTACTTC; CDR3: CATSEAGETQYF
length: 16; V: TRBV5-4; D: TRBD2; J: TRBJ2-1; size: -; DNA: TGTGCCAGTCTCCTTAAATCCGAGGGAGGGCCGGGAGAGCAGTTCTTC; CDR3: CASLLKSEGGPGEQFF
length: 18; V: TRBV7-9; D: -; J: TRBJ1-6; size: -; DNA: TGTGCCAGCAGTCGCAGGGGAGGGGAAAGCTCCTATAATTCACCCCTCCACTTT; CDR3: CASSRRGGESSYNSPLHF
length: 14; V: TRBV20-1; D: -; J: TRBJ2-1; size: many; DNA: TGCAGTGCTAACAGGGGCGGAGGGGTCAATGAGCAGTTCTTC; CDR3: CSANRGGGVNEQFF
length: 16; V: TRBV5-1; D: -; J: TRBJ1-2; size: many; DNA: TGCGCCAGCAGCTTGAGTCCAGGGGATAGTAACTATGGCTACACCTTC; CDR3: CASSLSPGDSNYGYTF
length: 16; V: TRBV9; D: -; J: TRBJ2-2; size: many; DNA: TGTGCCAGCAGCCTTCCTGACGGTTCGAACACCGGGGAGCTGTTTTTT; CDR3: CASSLPDGSNTGELFF
length: 17; V: TRBV7-2; D: -; J: TRBJ2-4; size: many; DNA: TGTGCCAGCAGCCCACAGGCGAGGACTGGTGGCAAAAACATTCAGTACTTC; CDR3: CASSPQARTGGKNIQYF
length: 16; V: TRBV12-3/TRBV12-4; D: -; J: TRBJ1-6; size: many; DNA: TGTGCCAGCAGAGAGACAGGAAGAGGACGTAATTCACCCCTCCACTTT; CDR3: CASRETGRGRNSPLHF
length: 13; V: TRBV10-3; D: -; J: TRBJ2-5; size: -; DNA: TGTGCCATCAGTGAGGAGCTCCAAGAGACCCAGTGCTTT; CDR3: CAISEELQETQCF